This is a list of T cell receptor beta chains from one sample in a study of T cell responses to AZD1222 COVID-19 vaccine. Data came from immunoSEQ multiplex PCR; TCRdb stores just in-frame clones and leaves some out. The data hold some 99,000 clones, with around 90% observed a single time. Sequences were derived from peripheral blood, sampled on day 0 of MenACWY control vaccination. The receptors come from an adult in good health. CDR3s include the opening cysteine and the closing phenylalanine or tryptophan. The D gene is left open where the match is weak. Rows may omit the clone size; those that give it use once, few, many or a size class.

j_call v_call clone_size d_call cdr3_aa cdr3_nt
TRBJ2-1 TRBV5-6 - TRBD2 CASSPGLADSYNEQFF TGTGCCAGCAGCCCCGGACTAGCGGACTCCTACAATGAGCAGTTCTTC
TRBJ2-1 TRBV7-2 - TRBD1 CASSLWGAGQGNEQFF TGTGCCAGCAGCTTATGGGGGGCGGGACAGGGCAATGAGCAGTTCTTC
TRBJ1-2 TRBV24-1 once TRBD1 CATWAAGGGYTF TGTGCCACCTGGGCGGCAGGGGGCGGCTACACCTTC
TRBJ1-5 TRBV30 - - CAWSVGGQPQHF TGTGCCTGGAGTGTAGGGGGTCAGCCCCAGCATTTT
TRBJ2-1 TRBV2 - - CASSSPVGDNEQFF TGTGCCAGCAGTTCTCCGGTCGGGGACAATGAGCAGTTCTTC
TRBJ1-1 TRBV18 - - CASSPKMGPVGTEAFF TGTGCCAGCTCACCGAAAATGGGTCCAGTGGGGACTGAAGCTTTCTTT
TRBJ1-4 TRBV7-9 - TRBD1 CASSLGGQGEKLFF TGTGCCAGCAGCTTAGGGGGACAGGGTGAAAAACTGTTTTTT
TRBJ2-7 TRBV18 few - CASSQQFYEQYF TGTGCCAGCTCACAACAGTTCTACGAGCAGTACTTC
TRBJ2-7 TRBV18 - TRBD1 CASSPTGTGGFHEQYF TGTGCCAGCTCACCGACCGGGACAGGGGGCTTCCACGAGCAGTACTTC
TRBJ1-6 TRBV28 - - CATRAGASSPLHF TGTGCCACAAGGGCAGGGGCAAGCTCACCCCTCCACTTT
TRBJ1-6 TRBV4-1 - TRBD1 CASSRGRDRWSPLHF TGCGCCAGCAGCCGCGGCCGGGACAGGTGGTCACCCCTCCACTTT
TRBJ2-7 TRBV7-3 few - CASSLNGGLTYEQYF TGTGCCAGCAGCTTAAATGGCGGATTGACCTACGAGCAGTACTTC
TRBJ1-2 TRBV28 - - CASSFGMGYTF TGTGCCAGCAGTTTTGGGATGGGCTACACCTTC
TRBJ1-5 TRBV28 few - CASSFMGSNQPQHF TGTGCCAGCAGTTTTATGGGTAGCAATCAGCCCCAGCATTTT
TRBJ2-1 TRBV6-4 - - CASSETGEGVAYNEQFF TGTGCCAGCAGTGAAACGGGGGAAGGGGTAGCCTACAATGAGCAGTTCTTC
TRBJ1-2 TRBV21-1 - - CASSNPKGYDYGYTF TGTGCCAGCAGCAACCCGAAGGGGTACGACTATGGCTACACCTTC
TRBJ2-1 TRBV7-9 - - CASSPSRGGAYNEQFF TGTGCCAGCAGCCCCTCGAGGGGTGGGGCTTACAATGAGCAGTTCTTC
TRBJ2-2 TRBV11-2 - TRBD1 CASSVQGSGELFF TGTGCCAGCAGCGTACAGGGGTCCGGGGAGCTGTTTTTT
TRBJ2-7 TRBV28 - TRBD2 CASSLPPGLAGSSYEQYF TGTGCCAGCAGTTTACCACCGGGACTAGCGGGGAGCTCCTACGAGCAGTACTTC
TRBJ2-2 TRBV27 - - CASPTGELFF TGTGCCAGCCCGACCGGGGAGCTGTTTTTT
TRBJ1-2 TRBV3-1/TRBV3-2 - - CASNQPIRYYGYTF TGTGCCAGCAACCAACCCATCCGCTACTATGGCTACACCTTC
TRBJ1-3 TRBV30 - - CAWSGQGTGNTIYF TGTGCCTGGAGTGGGCAGGGAACTGGAAACACCATATATTTT
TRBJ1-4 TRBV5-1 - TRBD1 CASSLSPPGQGSEKLFF TGCGCCAGCAGCTTGTCACCTCCGGGACAGGGTAGTGAAAAACTGTTTTTT
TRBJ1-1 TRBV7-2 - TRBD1 CASSWDRGGSEAFF TGTGCCAGCAGCTGGGACAGGGGGGGGTCTGAAGCTTTCTTT
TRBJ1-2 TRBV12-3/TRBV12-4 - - CASSPSGSYGYTF TGTGCCAGCAGCCCTTCGGGCAGCTATGGCTACACCTTC
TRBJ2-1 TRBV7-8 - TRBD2 CASNRAGGPYNEQFF TGTGCCAGCAACCGAGCGGGAGGGCCCTACAATGAGCAGTTCTTC
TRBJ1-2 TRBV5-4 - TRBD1 CASSFPGQGYGYTF TGTGCCAGCAGCTTTCCGGGACAGGGTTATGGCTACACCTTC
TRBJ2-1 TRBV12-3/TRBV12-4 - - CASSPDSYNEQFF TGTGCCAGCAGCCCCGACAGCTACAATGAGCAGTTCTTC
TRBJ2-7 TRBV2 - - CATFPGLGTYEQYF TGTGCCACCTTCCCAGGGCTAGGAACCTACGAGCAGTACTTC
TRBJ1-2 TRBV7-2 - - CASSLEGRRGYTF TGTGCCAGCAGCTTAGAGGGACGGCGGGGCTACACCTTC
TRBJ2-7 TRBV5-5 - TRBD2 CASSSRGVAYEQYF TGTGCCAGCAGCTCACGGGGGGTCGCCTACGAGCAGTACTTC
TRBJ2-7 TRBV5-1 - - CASSLATGTKQQYF TGCGCCAGCAGCTTGGCAACAGGGACGAAGCAGCAGTACTTC
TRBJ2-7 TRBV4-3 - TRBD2 CASSSIFSGGAGDEQYF TGCGCCAGCAGCTCAATCTTTAGCGGGGGGGCCGGTGACGAGCAGTACTTC
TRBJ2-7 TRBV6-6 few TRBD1 CASRATGGVDEQYF TGTGCCAGCAGGGCGACAGGGGGCGTCGACGAGCAGTACTTC
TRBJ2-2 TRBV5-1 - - CASSQGGNTGELFF TGCGCCAGCAGCCAGGGGGGGAACACCGGGGAGCTGTTTTTT
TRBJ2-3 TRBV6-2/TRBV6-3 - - CASSYGNTDTQYF TGTGCCAGCAGTTACGGGAACACAGATACGCAGTATTTT
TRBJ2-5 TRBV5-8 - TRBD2 CASSSGTSGSETQYF TGTGCCAGCAGCTCAGGGACTAGCGGGAGTGAGACCCAGTACTTC
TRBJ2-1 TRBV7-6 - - CASSRESSTEQFF TGTGCCAGCAGCCGGGAAAGTAGCACTGAGCAGTTCTTC
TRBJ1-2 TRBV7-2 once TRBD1 CASSLVTGTATRGYTF TGTGCCAGCAGCTTAGTGACAGGGACCGCAACGCGCGGCTACACCTTC
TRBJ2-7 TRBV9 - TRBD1 CASSVGGGSLAYEQYF TGTGCCAGCAGCGTAGGAGGGGGCAGCCTAGCCTACGAGCAGTACTTC
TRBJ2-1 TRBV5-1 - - CASDRVGKSHHNEQFF TGCGCCAGCGACCGTGTTGGGAAATCGCACCACAATGAGCAGTTCTTC